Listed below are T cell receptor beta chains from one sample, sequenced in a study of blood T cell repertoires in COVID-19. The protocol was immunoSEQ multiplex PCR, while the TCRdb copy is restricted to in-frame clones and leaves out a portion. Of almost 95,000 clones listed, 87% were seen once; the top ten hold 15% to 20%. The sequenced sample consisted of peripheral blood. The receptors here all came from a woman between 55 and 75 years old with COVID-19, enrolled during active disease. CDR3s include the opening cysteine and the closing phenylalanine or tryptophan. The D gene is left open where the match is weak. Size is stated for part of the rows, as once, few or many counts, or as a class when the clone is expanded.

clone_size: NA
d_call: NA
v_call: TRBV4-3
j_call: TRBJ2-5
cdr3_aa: CASSQDGRGQETQYF
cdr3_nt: TGCGCCAGCAGCCAAGACGGCAGGGGCCAAGAGACCCAGTACTTC

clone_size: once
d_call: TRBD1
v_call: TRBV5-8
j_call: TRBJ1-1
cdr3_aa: CASSFDRGTEAFF
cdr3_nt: TGTGCCAGCAGCTTTGACAGGGGAACTGAAGCTTTCTTT

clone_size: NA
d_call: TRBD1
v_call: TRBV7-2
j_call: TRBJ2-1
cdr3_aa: CASSHGQGRGEQFF
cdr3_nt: TGTGCCAGCAGTCATGGACAGGGGAGGGGTGAGCAGTTCTTC

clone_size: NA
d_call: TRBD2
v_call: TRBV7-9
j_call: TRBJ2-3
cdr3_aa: CASSSGLAGGYDTQYF
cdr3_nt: TGTGCCAGCAGCTCTGGACTAGCGGGGGGATACGATACGCAGTATTTT

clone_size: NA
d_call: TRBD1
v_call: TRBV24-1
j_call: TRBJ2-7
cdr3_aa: CATQGVGEQYF
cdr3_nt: TGTGCCACCCAGGGGGTGGGAGAGCAGTACTTC

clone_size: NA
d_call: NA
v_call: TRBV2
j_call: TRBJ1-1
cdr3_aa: CASSADYATSEAFF
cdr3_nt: TGTGCCAGCAGTGCGGACTACGCTACATCTGAAGCTTTCTTT

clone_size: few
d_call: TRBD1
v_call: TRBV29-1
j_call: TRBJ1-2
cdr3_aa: CSVSGGGEVDGYTF
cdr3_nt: TGCAGCGTTTCAGGGGGCGGGGAAGTGGATGGCTACACCTTC

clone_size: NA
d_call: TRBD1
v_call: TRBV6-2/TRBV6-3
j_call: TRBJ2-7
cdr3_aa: CASSYPSGQVSYEQYF
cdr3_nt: TGTGCCAGCAGTTACCCGTCGGGACAGGTATCCTACGAGCAGTACTTC

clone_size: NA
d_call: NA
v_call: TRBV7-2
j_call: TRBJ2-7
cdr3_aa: CASSPLGTPTYEQYF
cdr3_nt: TGTGCCAGCAGCCCCCTAGGGACACCTACCTACGAGCAGTACTTC

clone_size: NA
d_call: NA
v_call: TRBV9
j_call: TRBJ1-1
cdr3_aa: CASSVGTVDTEAFF
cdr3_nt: TGTGCCAGCAGCGTAGGTACAGTGGACACTGAAGCTTTCTTT

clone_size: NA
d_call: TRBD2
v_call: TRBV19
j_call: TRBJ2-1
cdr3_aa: CASSIGLAGGPGEQFF
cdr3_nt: TGTGCCAGTAGTATTGGGCTAGCGGGGGGGCCGGGTGAGCAGTTCTTC

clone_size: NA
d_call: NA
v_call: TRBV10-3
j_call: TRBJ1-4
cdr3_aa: CAISDRREGEKLFF
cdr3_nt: TGTGCCATCAGTGATCGTCGAGAGGGTGAAAAACTGTTTTTT